This is a list of T cell receptor beta chains from one sample in a study of CD8 T cells in Susac syndrome. One entry per CDR3 protein, called by TCRdb with MiXCR from the immunoSEQ multiplex PCR reads. The sample includes 140,000 or so distinct CDR3 sequences, 95% of them seen just once. Material: CD4+ T cells from PBMCs. Receptors originate from a human donor with Susac syndrome. Both conserved end residues are part of each CDR3. The D gene is left open where the match is weak. Rows give clone size only sometimes, using once, few, many, or a class for an expanded clone.

j_gene	abundance	len	d_gene	v_gene	CDR3nt	CDR3aa
TRBJ1-1	once	13	NA	TRBV5-6	TGTGCCAGCAGCTTGGCCGCTAACACTGAAGCTTTCTTT	CASSLAANTEAFF
TRBJ2-6	NA	15	NA	TRBV4-1	TGCGCCAGCAGCCAAGATGACTCTGGGGCCAACGTCCTGACTTTC	CASSQDDSGANVLTF
TRBJ2-2	NA	16	NA	TRBV4-2	TGTGCCAGCAGCCAAGAAAAGGAACTAGGGACCGGGGAGCTGTTTTTT	CASSQEKELGTGELFF
TRBJ1-1	NA	13	TRBD1	TRBV10-3	TGTGCCATGCAGGGGGCCCGGCGCACTGAAGCTTTCTTT	CAMQGARRTEAFF
TRBJ2-1	few	12	NA	TRBV7-2	TGTGCCAGCAGCTTAGAGACAAATGAGCAGTTCTTC	CASSLETNEQFF
TRBJ1-1	NA	14	NA	TRBV7-9	TGTGCCAGCAGCTTAAGCACAGGGTCCACTGAAGCTTTCTTT	CASSLSTGSTEAFF
TRBJ2-3	NA	12	NA	TRBV5-1	TGCGCCAGCAGCTGGGGGTCAGATACGCAGTATTTT	CASSWGSDTQYF
TRBJ1-1	NA	14	TRBD1	TRBV29-1	TGCAGCGTTGTGGGACAGGGGGCGGACGCTGAAGCTTTCTTT	CSVVGQGADAEAFF
TRBJ1-5	NA	14	NA	TRBV2	TGTGCCAGCAGTGGGTGGGGGTCCAATCAGCCCCAGCATTTT	CASSGWGSNQPQHF
TRBJ2-7	NA	13	NA	TRBV20-1	TGCAGTGTCCCGGGACGGATAATCTACGAGCAGTACTTC	CSVPGRIIYEQYF
TRBJ2-5	NA	14	NA	TRBV19	TGTGCCAGTAGTCTGTCGAAGGGCCAAGAGACCCAGTACTTC	CASSLSKGQETQYF
TRBJ2-6	NA	14	NA	TRBV6-4	TGTGCCAGCAGTGTGGGGGCTGGGGCCAACGTCCTGACTTTC	CASSVGAGANVLTF
TRBJ2-6	NA	15	NA	TRBV4-2	TGTGCCAGCAGCGACGAGCACTCTGGGGCCAACGTCCTGACTTTC	CASSDEHSGANVLTF
TRBJ2-3	NA	14	TRBD2	TRBV12-3/TRBV12-4	TGTGCCAGCAGTTTTAGCGGGAGGGAGGATACGCAGTATTTT	CASSFSGREDTQYF
TRBJ2-1	NA	15	TRBD1	TRBV7-6	TGTGCCAGCAGCTTAACGAGACAGGGTAACAATGAGCAGTTCTTC	CASSLTRQGNNEQFF
TRBJ2-3	NA	16	TRBD2	TRBV3-1	TGTGCCAGCAGCCAACGACTAGCGGGGGTCACAGATACGCAGTATTTT	CASSQRLAGVTDTQYF
TRBJ1-2	NA	11	NA	TRBV5-4	TGTGCCAGCTCAACGACAGAAGGCTACACCTTC	CASSTTEGYTF
TRBJ1-2	NA	15	TRBD1	TRBV7-2	TGTGCCAGCGGCCGTTCTGGACAGGGGACCGATGGCTACACCTTC	CASGRSGQGTDGYTF
TRBJ2-1	NA	15	TRBD2	TRBV7-9	TGTGCCAGCAGCTCGACTAGCGGGCGTTACAATGAGCAGTTCTTC	CASSSTSGRYNEQFF
TRBJ2-5	NA	12	NA	TRBV29-1	TGCAGCGTTTACAATTACCAAGAGACCCAGTACTTC	CSVYNYQETQYF
TRBJ2-1	NA	17	NA	TRBV21-1	TGTGCCAGCAGCAAAGGGGCTCGGACTAGCGGGAAGAATGAGCAGTTCTTC	CASSKGARTSGKNEQFF
TRBJ2-1	NA	14	TRBD2	TRBV5-6	TGTGCCAGCAGCTTGGCAGGACGGGGGGGCGAGCAGTTCTTC	CASSLAGRGGEQFF
TRBJ2-7	NA	13	NA	TRBV4-2	TGTGCCAGCAGCCAATCGTCCGACTACGAGCAGTACTTC	CASSQSSDYEQYF
TRBJ2-1	NA	12	NA	TRBV7-2	TGTGCCAGCAGCTTAGTGGGCGTTGAGCAGTTCTTC	CASSLVGVEQFF
TRBJ1-1	NA	16	NA	TRBV7-2	TGTGCCAGCAGCTTAGGGCCCGTCGGGACTGGCACTGAAGCTTTCTTT	CASSLGPVGTGTEAFF
TRBJ2-7	NA	11	NA	TRBV12-3/TRBV12-4	TGTGCCAGCAGGGCTTCGGGGGAGCAGTACTTC	CASRASGEQYF
TRBJ2-2	NA	20	TRBD1	TRBV28	TGTGCCAGCAGTACTGCTCGGGACAGGCGATCCCTAGCGAACACCGGGGAGCTGTTTTTT	CASSTARDRRSLANTGELFF
TRBJ2-1	once	16	TRBD2	TRBV11-2	TGTGCCAGCAGCTTAATAAGGCGGGGGGCCGAGAATGAGCAGTTCTTC	CASSLIRRGAENEQFF
TRBJ1-5	NA	15	NA	TRBV7-2	TGTGCCAGCAGCTTGGGGAGAGGGGGCAATCAGCCCCAGCATTTT	CASSLGRGGNQPQHF
TRBJ2-1	NA	14	TRBD1	TRBV11-2	TGTGCCAGCAGCCTGGACAGGGCTCACAATGAGCAGTTCTTC	CASSLDRAHNEQFF
TRBJ1-1	NA	16	NA	TRBV6-6	TGTGCCAGCACCCAGGGCTCCCGGGGATCGGGCACTGAAGCTTTCTTT	CASTQGSRGSGTEAFF
TRBJ1-5	few	13	NA	TRBV12-3/TRBV12-4	TGTGCCAGCAGTCTAGGGACAAATCAGCCCCAGCATTTT	CASSLGTNQPQHF
TRBJ1-1	NA	14	NA	TRBV28	TGTGCCAGCAGTCCCTGGGGGGGAAAGACTGAAGCTTTCTTT	CASSPWGGKTEAFF
TRBJ2-1	NA	10	NA	TRBV29-1	TGCAGCGTTGGGACGTATGAGCAGTTCTTC	CSVGTYEQFF
TRBJ2-6	once	14	NA	TRBV29-1	TGCAGCGCCGAGGGGTTCTCTGGGGCCAACGTCCTGACTTTC	CSAEGFSGANVLTF
TRBJ1-2	NA	13	NA	TRBV6-6	TGTGCCAGCAGTTACGTGACTAACTATGGCTACACCTTC	CASSYVTNYGYTF
TRBJ1-1	NA	15	NA	TRBV15	TGTGCCACCAGCAGAGATGGGGGGGTGGGCACTGAAGCTTTCTTT	CATSRDGGVGTEAFF
TRBJ2-2	NA	15	NA	TRBV5-1	TGCGCCAGCAGCTTCTCTTACAGGGTGGACGGGGAGCTGTTTTTT	CASSFSYRVDGELFF
TRBJ2-3	NA	15	NA	TRBV5-1	TGCGCCAGCAGCCTGTCCAGGATTGATAGAGATACGCAGTATTTT	CASSLSRIDRDTQYF
TRBJ2-7	NA	15	NA	TRBV20-1	TGCAGTGCACCCCCACTTGGCGGACAAACCTACGAGCAGTACTTC	CSAPPLGGQTYEQYF
TRBJ1-2	NA	15	NA	TRBV3-1	TGTGCCAGCAGCCAAGAGGGCTACAGAAACTATGGCTACACCTTC	CASSQEGYRNYGYTF